One T cell receptor (beta chain) is described in this entry. V dropped 0 bases and J dropped 6; count of bases not matched to a gene: 8. CDR1 and CDR2 from the germline V gene are LGHDT and YNNKEL (reference sequence). This CDR3 is built from 16 residues. These data come from a study of blood T cell repertoires in COVID-19. Study-wide background: Spain, Italy and the United States supplied samples that represented acute and convalescent COVID-19. PBMCs, B-cell-depleted T cells, or T cells provided the cDNA or gDNA that made up the material.

As originally analysed: Researchers report that nucleated cell counts were estimated from reference gene primer amplification. Assay used: immunoSEQ multiplex PCR; TCRdb lists only in-frame clones, some missing. V and J calls and clone size are given by that table; D and trimming were obtained from the DNA. The table records roughly 100,000 clones, less than 95% of them present only once. Enrolled during active infection, Seattle patients were then followed longitudinally. J is TRBJ2-1 and V is TRBV3-1 (or the pseudogene TRBV3-2); 7 bases fit TRBD2. The clonotype originates from a man between 18 and 29 years old with COVID-19, enrolled during active disease. Sequenced sample: peripheral blood. The CDR3 DNA is TGTGCCAGCAGCCAAGAGTCGAGGGAGGGATCCAATGAGCAGTTCTTC. This translates into CASSQESREGSNEQFF.